A single sample is the source of the 27 T cell receptor beta chains below, sequenced in a study of cytomegalovirus exposure and HLA in healthy donors. Primers: 60 Vbeta forward and 13 Jbeta reverse. Generated by immunoSEQ multiplex PCR, the TCRdb table keeps only in-frame clones and is missing some. The sample has fewer than 300,000 clones, 75% to 90% seen once; the top ten hold about 0.28%. Sequencing was done on a sample of PBMCs. These receptor sequences come from a girl aged 2-15 years in good health and CMV-seronegative.

As for this clone: Other DNA sequences from this sample encode an identical CDR3 as well. This chain uses TRBV6-1 with TRBJ1-1, with D possibly matching TRBD1 (6 bases). Looked up from germline, CDR1 is MNHNS and CDR2 is SASEGT. The CDR3 length is 14 residues. Trimming removed 4 bases at V and 1 base at J, with 10 bases between. This CDR3 reads CASSAQGRNTEAFF. DNA for the CDR3: TGTGCCAGCAGTGCCCAGGGGCGGAACACTGAAGCTTTCTTT.

V and J are TRBV29-1 and TRBJ2-2; possibly TRBD1 for D (7 bases). Between the trimmed V and J ends, which lost 4 bases and 3 bases, there was a span of 9 bases. There are 13 residues in the CDR3. CDR1 is SQVTM and CDR2 is ANQGSEA in the germline V gene. The CDR3: CSVVRGDTGELFF. The CDR3 bases are TGCAGCGTTGTCAGGGGGGACACCGGGGAGCTGTTTTTT.

J is TRBJ1-4 and V is TRBV5-3; maybe TRBD1 (5 bases). TRBV5-3 is treated as an ORF (open reading frame) with a function not yet certain. The CDR3 is made up of 17 amino acids. Between the trimmed V and J ends, which lost 4 bases and 4 bases, there was a span of 20 bases. CDR3 protein: CARSLTGSQTYNEKLFF. As DNA, the CDR3 is TGTGCCAGAAGCCTAACAGGATCCCAAACCTATAATGAAAAACTGTTTTTT.

In its sample, this clone was seen once. This chain uses TRBV18 with TRBJ2-3, with TRBD2 identical over 7 bases. J was trimmed by 4 bases and V by 0 bases; bases with no gene match: 7. The germline CDR1 and CDR2 sequences are KGHSH and LQKENI. The CDR3 is made up of 16 amino acids. As DNA, the CDR3 is TGTGCCAGCTCACCACCGCCGGGGGGATCATCAGATACGCAGTATTTT. Translated: CASSPPPGGSSDTQYF. The whole variable domain, filled in from reference TRBV18 and TRBJ2-3, reads NAGVMQNPRHLVRRRGQEARLRCSPMKGHSHVYWYRQLPEEGLKFMVYLQKENIIDESGMPKERFSAEFPKEGPSILRIQQVVRGDSAAYFCASSPPPGGSSDTQYFGPGTRLTVL.

The chain combines TRBV9 with TRBJ1-2; 8 nucleotides match TRBD1. Trimming removed 0 bases from V and 7 bases from J; junction bases left unmatched: 2. The CDR3 has 13 amino acids. In germline, CDR1 is SGDLS, CDR2 YYNGEE. This chain's CDR3 is CASSVGQGFGYTF. The CDR3 region has the DNA TGTGCCAGCAGCGTAGGACAGGGGTTTGGCTACACCTTC.

This clone has more than one count but fewer than ten. The chain carries TRBV7-9 and TRBJ1-2, with D possibly TRBD1 on 5 matching bases. Germline-derived CDR1 and CDR2 are SEHNR and FQNEAQ (reference sequence). The CDR3 consists of 14 residues. Trimming pared 3 bases from V and 9 bases from J, leaving 17 bases between. The chain's CDR3 is CASSLSTGASSYTF. The CDR3 nucleotides are TGTGCCAGCAGCTTGTCTACAGGCGCCAGTAGCTACACCTTC.

As DNA, the CDR3 is TGTGCCAGCAGCTTAATGATACGGAGATGTAATGAAAAACTGTTTTTT. Residues: CASSLMIRRCNEKLFF. J is TRBJ1-4 and V is TRBV7-3; D call uncertain. Germline lookup yields CDR1 SGHTA and CDR2 FQGTGA. The CDR3 has 16 residues. With 1 base removed from V and 4 bases from J, the gap between germline ends came to 13 bases.

CDR3 bases: TGCAGCGTAGCGCCGGGACTAGCGTACGAGCAGTACTTC. Protein product: CSVAPGLAYEQYF. The chain links TRBV29-1 to TRBJ2-7; 10 nucleotides align to TRBD2. Trimming removed 6 bases from V and 4 bases from J; junction bases left unmatched: 6. This CDR3 comprises 13 residues. CDR1 is SQVTM, CDR2 ANQGSEA, per germline.

This clone is a singleton in its sample. V and J are TRBV5-8 and TRBJ1-5; D might be TRBD1 (6 bases). V lost 5 bases and J 7 bases, leaving 16 bases between the germline ends. Germline-derived CDR1 and CDR2 are SGHTS and YDEGEE. This CDR3 has 14 amino acids. The DNA for the CDR3 is TGTGCCAGCAGTTTTGGGGCCAGGGGACAGCCCCAGCATTTT. Translating gives CASSFGARGQPQHF.

The sample holds one count of this clone. The chain links TRBV4-1 to TRBJ1-1; no firm D call. V lost 2 bases to trimming and J lost 0 bases, with 13 bases between them. CDR3 size: 16 residues. Germline V gene lookup returns CDR1 MGHRA and CDR2 YSYEKL. CDR3: CASSQRRNFMNTEAFF. In DNA form, the CDR3 reads TGCGCCAGCAGCCAAAGGAGGAACTTCATGAACACTGAAGCTTTCTTT.

V is TRBV29-1 and J is TRBJ1-1; D call uncertain. V lost 7 bases to trimming and J lost 0 bases, with 9 bases between them. CDR1 is SQVTM, CDR2 ANQGSEA, per germline. The CDR3 contains 12 residues. The CDR3 region is CSGAIMNTEAFF. CDR3 DNA sequence: TGCAGCGGGGCAATTATGAACACTGAAGCTTTCTTT.

This clone has just one count. This rearrangement joins TRBV27 to TRBJ2-1; the match to TRBD2 covers 10 bases. V shed 8 bases and J 12 bases; nucleotides not matched to a gene: 19. This CDR3 comprises 16 residues. The V gene's germline CDR1 is MNHEY and CDR2 SMNVEV (reference sequence). DNA of the CDR3: TGTGCCAGCCACCCGCCGGGAAGCGGGAGGGCTCAGGGGCAGTTCTTC. Its translation: CASHPPGSGRAQGQFF.

This chain links TRBV4-1 with TRBJ1-2; D is uncertain. V gave up 0 bases and J gave up 8 bases, with 19 bases separating them. CDR1 is MGHRA and CDR2 is YSYEKL in the germline V gene. The CDR3 totals 16 residues. CDR3 in amino acids: CASSQDFRGVGWGYTF. CDR3 in DNA: TGCGCCAGCAGCCAAGATTTTCGGGGAGTGGGCTGGGGCTACACCTTC.

This clone was seen only a few times. The rearrangement links TRBV7-3 to TRBJ2-5, with D perhaps TRBD2 (5 bases). From germline, CDR1 is SGHTA and CDR2 FQGTGA. Trimming took off 5 bases at V and 4 bases at J, with 17 bases between the two ends. The CDR3 extends over 15 amino acids. The CDR3 nucleotides read TGTGCCAGCAGCCCAAGGGCGGGTCCGCCAGAGACCCAGTACTTC. It is translated as CASSPRAGPPETQYF.

This sequence joins TRBV9 and TRBJ2-3; 8 nucleotides agree with TRBD1. Germline V gene sequence: CDR1 SGDLS, CDR2 YYNGEE. The CDR3 length is 15 residues. With V trimmed by 2 bases and J by 4 bases, 6 bases remained unmatched. CDR3 protein: CASSVMTGEPDTQYF. For the CDR3, the DNA is TGTGCCAGCAGCGTGATGACAGGGGAACCAGATACGCAGTATTTT.

The chain combines TRBV27 with TRBJ2-2; 7 nucleotides line up with TRBD1. Per germline, CDR1 MNHEY and CDR2 SMNVEV (reference sequence). Trimming cost V 4 bases and J 0 bases; bases outside gene matches: 8. CDR3 length: 17 amino acids. CDR3 DNA sequence: TGTGCCAGCAGTTCTTCCTGGACAGGATCGAACACCGGGGAGCTGTTTTTT. Amino acids: CASSSSWTGSNTGELFF.

The V and J genes are TRBV6-5 and TRBJ2-7; TRBD2 is a possible D gene (6 bases). V lost 4 bases, J lost 3 bases, and 13 bases lay in between. The CDR3 totals 14 residues. Germline CDR1 is MNHEY and CDR2 is SVGAGI. The CDR3 nucleotides read TGTGCCAGCAGTTCCGCTGGGGGACTCTACGAGCAGTACTTC. Translating gives CASSSAGGLYEQYF.

The chain uses TRBV9 and TRBJ1-2; 8 positions agree with TRBD1. CDR1 and CDR2 (germline): SGDLS, YYNGEE. V gave up 4 bases and J gave up 4 bases; unmatched junction bases: 6. There are 14 residues in the CDR3. CDR3 amino acids: CASSIDRGSYGYTF. Written as DNA, the CDR3 is TGTGCCAGCAGCATCGACAGGGGCAGCTATGGCTACACCTTC.

V gene TRBV6-5 combines with J gene TRBJ2-7, with a tentative D call TRBD1 (6 bases). CDR1 MNHEY and CDR2 SVGAGI come from the germline V gene. V dropped 5 bases and J dropped 3 bases, with 14 bases sitting between them. This CDR3 contains 14 residues. For the CDR3, the DNA is TGTGCCAGCAGTAAAGGGACACGTAACTACGAGCAGTACTTC. It is translated as CASSKGTRNYEQYF.

V gene TRBV29-1 combines with J gene TRBJ1-4, with TRBD1 matching 9 bases. V trimming: 4 bases; J trimming: 8 bases; junction bases outside the gene matches: 14. There are 16 residues in the CDR3. Germline CDR1 reads SQVTM; CDR2 reads ANQGSEA. CDR3 protein: CSVGTPTGGVREKLFF. CDR3 nucleotides: TGCAGCGTTGGGACCCCAACAGGGGGCGTAAGAGAAAAACTGTTTTTT.

The chain employs TRBV28 and TRBJ2-4; 12 bases fit TRBD2. The CDR3 is made up of 17 amino acids. V lost 1 base to trimming and J lost 1 base; unmatched junction nucleotides: 2. Germline loops: CDR1 MDHEN, CDR2 SYDVKM. CDR3 in DNA: TGTGCCAGCAGTTTATCTAGCGGGAGGGCCGCCAAAAACATTCAGTACTTC. This codes for CASSLSSGRAAKNIQYF.

The CDR3, as DNA: TGTGCCAGCAGCGTCTACCCGGGACTAGCGGGGAATGAGCAGTTCTTC. Its translation: CASSVYPGLAGNEQFF. The V call is TRBV5-4, the J call TRBJ2-1, with 13 bases lining up with TRBD2. CDR1 and CDR2 from the germline V gene are SGHNT and YYREEE (reference sequence). The V and J ends lost 4 bases and 7 bases, in that order; junction bases with no gene match: 8. The CDR3 totals 16 residues. Complete variable domain (other parts from reference TRBV5-4 and TRBJ2-1): ETGVTQSPTHLIKTRGQQVTLRCSSQSGHNTVSWYQQALGQGPQFIFQYYREEENGRGNFPPRFSGLQFPNYSSELNVNALELDDSALYLCASSVYPGLAGNEQFFGPGTRLTVL.

The V call is TRBV20-1, the J call TRBJ2-3, with D uncertain. The V end lost 5 bases, the J end lost 5 bases, and 8 bases lay between the germline ends. This CDR3 has 11 amino acids. CDR1 and CDR2 (germline): DFQATT, SNEGSKA (reference sequence). Here the CDR3 reads CSAASRDTQYF. The CDR3 DNA is TGCAGTGCTGCGTCAAGAGATACGCAGTATTTT.

The chain recombines TRBV27 with TRBJ2-3; a possible D gene is TRBD1 (5 bases). With 5 bases removed from V and 6 bases from J, the gap between germline ends came to 15 bases. Germline V gene lookup returns CDR1 MNHEY and CDR2 SMNVEV (reference sequence). The CDR3 covers 14 residues. As DNA, the CDR3 is TGTGCCAGCAGTAACAGGCTAGGTGGCGATACGCAGTATTTT. Amino acids: CASSNRLGGDTQYF.

This clone was seen just once. The chain uses TRBV5-1 and TRBJ2-1; possibly TRBD2 for D (6 bases). The V gene's germline CDR1 is SGHRS and CDR2 YFSETQ. The CDR3 is 15 amino acids. The V gene lost 4 bases and the J gene lost 5 bases, with 16 bases spanning the gap. The CDR3 region is CASSLTGDPNNEQFF. The CDR3 DNA follows: TGCGCCAGCAGCCTGACGGGGGACCCAAACAATGAGCAGTTCTTC.

The V and J genes are TRBV29-1 and TRBJ2-7; 11 nucleotides align to TRBD2. The J segment lost 3 bases and the V segment lost 8 bases, leaving 6 bases of the junction unmatched. The germline gives CDR1 SQVTM, CDR2 ANQGSEA. The CDR3 sequence is 13 residues long. CDR3 nucleotides: TGCAGCATACTTACTAGCGGGAGCTACGAGCAGTACTTC. Translation: CSILTSGSYEQYF.

The rearrangement links TRBV2 to TRBJ2-7, with D possibly being TRBD1 (6 bases). This CDR3 is built from 12 residues. Trimming left V 6 bases short and J 5 bases short, with 11 bases between. The germline V gene encodes CDR1 SNHLY and CDR2 FYNNEI. The CDR3 loop reads CASRGGPDEQYF. CDR3 bases: TGTGCCAGCAGAGGGGGACCGGACGAGCAGTACTTC.